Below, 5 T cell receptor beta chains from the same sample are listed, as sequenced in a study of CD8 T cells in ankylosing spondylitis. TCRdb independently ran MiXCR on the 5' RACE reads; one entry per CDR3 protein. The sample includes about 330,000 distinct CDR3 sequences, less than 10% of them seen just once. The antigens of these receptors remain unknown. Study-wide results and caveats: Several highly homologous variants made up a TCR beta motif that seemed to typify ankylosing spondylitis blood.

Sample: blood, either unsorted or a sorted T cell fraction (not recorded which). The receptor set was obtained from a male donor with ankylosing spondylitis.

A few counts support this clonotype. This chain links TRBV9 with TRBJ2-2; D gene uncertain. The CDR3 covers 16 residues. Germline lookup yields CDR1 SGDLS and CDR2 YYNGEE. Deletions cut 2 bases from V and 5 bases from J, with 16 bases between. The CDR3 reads CASSVQPTLGTGELFF. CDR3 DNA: TGTGCCAGCAGCGTGCAACCCACCTTGGGGACCGGGGAGCTGTTTTTT.

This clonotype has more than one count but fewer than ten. CDR3 nucleotides: TGTGCCAGCTCACCGGGACAGTCTCGCTATGGCTACACCTTC. It translates to CASSPGQSRYGYTF. V gene TRBV18 combines with J gene TRBJ1-2; 7 nucleotides line up with TRBD1. The CDR3 runs 14 residues. Germline V gene lookup returns CDR1 KGHSH and CDR2 LQKENI. J lost 4 bases, V lost 3 bases, and 5 bases had no gene match. Drawing the rest from reference TRBV18 and TRBJ1-2, the complete variable domain is NAGVMQNPRHLVRRRGQEARLRCSPMKGHSHVYWYRQLPEEGLKFMVYLQKENIIDESGMPKERFSAEFPKEGPSILRIQQVVRGDSAAYFCASSPGQSRYGYTFGSGTRLTVV.

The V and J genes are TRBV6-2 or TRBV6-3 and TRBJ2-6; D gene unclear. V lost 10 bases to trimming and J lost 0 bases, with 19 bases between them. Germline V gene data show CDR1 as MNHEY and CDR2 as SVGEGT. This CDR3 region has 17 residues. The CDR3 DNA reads TGTGCCACTCTCCTACAGAGCTTTAGCTCTGGGGCCAACGTCCTGACTTTC. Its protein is CATLLQSFSSGANVLTF.

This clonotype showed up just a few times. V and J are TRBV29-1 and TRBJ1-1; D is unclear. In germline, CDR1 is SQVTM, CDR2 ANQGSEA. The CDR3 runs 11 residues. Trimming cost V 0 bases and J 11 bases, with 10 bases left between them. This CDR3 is CSVEDPRGAFF. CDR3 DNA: TGCAGCGTTGAAGATCCCCGAGGGGCTTTCTTT.

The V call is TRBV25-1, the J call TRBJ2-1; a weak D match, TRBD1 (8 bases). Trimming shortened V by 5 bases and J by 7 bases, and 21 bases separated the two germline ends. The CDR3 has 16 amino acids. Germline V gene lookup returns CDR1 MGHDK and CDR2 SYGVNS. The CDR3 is CASSLPRGDRRNEQFF. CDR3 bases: TGTGCCAGCAGTCTCCCCCGGGGGGACAGGAGGAATGAGCAGTTCTTC.